Shown below are 11 T cell receptor beta chains from a single sample sequenced in a study of blood T cell repertoires in COVID-19. TCRdb's copy holds only in-frame clones and misses some; the assay was immunoSEQ multiplex PCR. The sample carries more than 55,000 clones, more than 60% recorded once. Material for sequencing was peripheral blood. The source of these receptors is a woman aged 70-85 years with acute or convalescent COVID-19.

V and J are TRBV27 and TRBJ1-1; 12 positions match TRBD1. CDR3 size: 17 residues. The junction had 6 bases not matched to a gene; V was cut back by 3 bases and J by 1 base. CDR1 MNHEY and CDR2 SMNVEV come from the germline V gene (reference sequence). This CDR3 is CASSFSGTGGWNTEAFF. DNA for the CDR3: TGTGCCAGCAGTTTTTCTGGGACAGGGGGCTGGAACACTGAAGCTTTCTTT.

This chain joins TRBV6-5 and TRBJ2-2; TRBD2 might be the D (6 bases). The ends were cut back, 7 bases at V and 0 bases at J, with 12 bases in the middle. CDR1 and CDR2 (germline): MNHEY, SVGAGI. The CDR3 is 15 amino acids. CDR3 coding DNA: TGTGCCAGCACCCGGGGACTGGCGAACACCGGGGAGCTGTTTTTT. Translating it yields CASTRGLANTGELFF.

V usage is TRBV9 and J usage is TRBJ1-2, with a tentative D call TRBD1 (6 bases). Germline V gene sequence: CDR1 SGDLS, CDR2 YYNGEE. CDR3 length equals 15 residues. V lost 3 bases and J 7 bases, leaving 19 bases between the germline ends. The CDR3, as DNA: TGTGCCAGCAGCGACCTACTCTGGGGCAGGGGTGGCTACACCTTC. Translating gives CASSDLLWGRGGYTF.

The chain carries TRBV5-6 and TRBJ2-3; D gene unclear. Germline V gene data show CDR1 as SGHDT and CDR2 as YYEEEE. The CDR3 contains 12 residues. The V gene lost 0 bases and the J gene lost 10 bases, with 9 bases spanning the gap. For the CDR3, the DNA is TGTGCCAGCAGCTTGGTACCTCAGGCGCAGTATTTT. Its translation is CASSLVPQAQYF.

The chain combines TRBV5-1 with TRBJ2-7, with D possibly TRBD2 on 6 matching bases. This CDR3 region has 15 residues. V was trimmed by 1 base and J by 3 bases, leaving 14 bases between them. Germline-derived CDR1 and CDR2 are SGHRS and YFSETQ. CDR3 nucleotides: TGCGCCAGCAGCTTGAGTGGGGGGAGTCACTACGAGCAGTACTTC. This sequence encodes CASSLSGGSHYEQYF.

The CDR3 sequence: CASSPPGQRYEQYF. CDR3 in DNA: TGTGCCAGCAGTCCTCCGGGACAGCGATACGAGCAGTACTTC. J is TRBJ2-7 and V is TRBV27; the match to TRBD1 covers 7 bases. The length of the CDR3 is 14 residues. Germline V lookup: CDR1 MNHEY, CDR2 SMNVEV (reference sequence). The V gene end was trimmed by 5 bases and the J gene end by 4 bases; junction bases not matched to a gene: 8.

CDR3 nucleotide sequence: TGTGCCAGCAGTCCGCCGGGCAGGGGTGGCTACACCTTC. Translation gives CASSPPGRGGYTF. The V gene is TRBV6-5, the J gene TRBJ1-2, with D maybe TRBD1 (6 bases). Trimming pared 5 bases from V and 7 bases from J, leaving 14 bases between. The CDR3 runs to 13 residues. CDR1 MNHEY and CDR2 SVGAGI come from the germline V gene.

This clone was observed a few times. The chain links TRBV14 to TRBJ1-1; maybe TRBD1 (6 bases). Germline V gene lookup returns CDR1 SGHDN and CDR2 FVKESK. The CDR3 has 13 residues. V was trimmed by 7 bases and J by 14 bases, leaving 23 bases between them. Here the CDR3 DNA reads TGTGCCAGCACCCCCAACTCCCCGGGACACCTCTTCTTT. Its translation: CASTPNSPGHLFF. Together with reference TRBV14 and TRBJ1-1, the CDR3 gives the full variable domain: EAGVTQFPSHSVIEKGQTVTLRCDPISGHDNLYWYRRVMGKEIKFLLHFVKESKQDESGMPNNRFLAERTGGTYSTLKVQPAELEDSGVYFCASTPNSPGHLFFGQGTRLTVV.

J is TRBJ1-1 and V is TRBV7-9; no firm D call. Germline CDR1 reads SEHNR; CDR2 reads FQNEAQ (reference sequence). CDR3 length equals 15 residues. The ends were cut back, 1 base at V and 1 base at J, with 10 bases in the middle. CDR3: CASSLVGQANTEAFF. CDR3 bases: TGTGCCAGCAGCTTAGTAGGTCAGGCGAACACTGAAGCTTTCTTT. Filled out from reference TRBV7-9 and TRBJ1-1, the complete variable domain reads DTGVSQNPRHKITKRGQNVTFRCDPISEHNRLYWYRQTLGQGPEFLTYFQNEAQLEKSRLLSDRFSAERPKGSFSTLEIQRTEQGDSAMYLCASSLVGQANTEAFFGQGTRLTVV.

V and J are TRBV30 and TRBJ2-3, with 7 positions matching TRBD1. The CDR3 is made up of 12 amino acids. Germline lookup yields CDR1 GTSNPN and CDR2 SVGIG (reference sequence). V dropped 7 bases and J dropped 5; count of bases not matched to a gene: 6. The CDR3 sequence: CASEGAGDTQYF. CDR3 bases: TGTGCCTCAGAGGGGGCCGGAGATACGCAGTATTTT.

This clone was found once. J is TRBJ2-6 and V is TRBV7-9, with a possible D match to TRBD1 (5 bases). The CDR3 runs to 14 residues. The germline CDR1 and CDR2 sequences are SEHNR and FQNEAQ (reference sequence). V was shortened by 8 bases and J by 4 bases, with 12 bases between the two germline ends. In DNA form, the CDR3 reads TGTGCCAGCCAGGGTTTCTGGGGGGCCAACGTCCTGACTTTC. This translates into CASQGFWGANVLTF.